Listed below are T cell receptor beta chains from one sample, sequenced in a study of response to subunit inactivated influenza vaccine. TCRdb called the RT-PCR reads again in MiXCR, with one record for every CDR3 protein. The table includes fewer than 200,000 distinct CDR3 sequences, 7.5% to 10% detected once. Sequenced material: non-naive T cells sorted from PBMCs, taken on the day of vaccination. All receptors come from a man in his fifties who received an inactivated influenza vaccine. The conserved cysteine and the conserved F or W are not part of the CDR3 here. Each record gives: V gene, J gene, CDR3 protein.

>TRBV15|TRBJ1-1
ATSQGGGNTEAF
>TRBV7-2|TRBJ1-4
ASSLAPARANEKLF
>TRBV2|TRBJ2-7
ASSRTSGISPSYEQY
>TRBV5-1|TRBJ2-7
ASSRDRGGSYEQY
>TRBV14|TRBJ2-5
ASSLSDETQY
>TRBV7-2|TRBJ2-7
ASSSRASYEQY
>TRBV2|TRBJ1-4
ASSSGWEKLF
>TRBV12-3/TRBV12-4|TRBJ1-4
ASSLSTGKLF
>TRBV6-5|TRBJ2-5
ASSTTRETQY
>TRBV5-5|TRBJ2-3
ASIFLAGGPADTQY
>TRBV6-1|TRBJ2-7
ATFGIGSYEQY
>TRBV12-3/TRBV12-4|TRBJ1-1
ASSFKSRTEAF
>TRBV5-1|TRBJ1-2
ASSLNRDSYGYT
>TRBV20-1|TRBJ2-1
SARVRTSGGDEF
>TRBV29-1|TRBJ2-3
SSPGLGDTQY
>TRBV28|TRBJ1-2
ASNWGYGYT
>TRBV19|TRBJ1-5
ASSIARNQPQH
>TRBV15|TRBJ2-1
ATSRDSGGSGYNEQF
>TRBV2|TRBJ1-2
ASIRSFNYGYT
>TRBV20-1|TRBJ2-7
SARDPGQGLYEQY
>TRBV28|TRBJ2-1
ASSAGPRGEQF
>TRBV27|TRBJ1-1
ASSLSAGGRTEAF
>TRBV15|TRBJ1-2
ATSKDRGRGYT
>TRBV20-1|TRBJ1-6
SARLGGSPLH
>TRBV20-1|TRBJ1-6
SAKMDRVHSPLH
>TRBV20-1|TRBJ2-3
SARDLVTFLDTQY
>TRBV20-1|TRBJ2-1
SARVRDRGWEQF
>TRBV7-9|TRBJ2-1
ASSSRTNPSQF
>TRBV20-1|TRBJ1-5
SANEGANQPQH
>TRBV3-1|TRBJ2-7
ASSHTGQGYEQY
>TRBV10-3|TRBJ2-3
AISVTGGLDKDTQY
>TRBV27|TRBJ2-2
ASSLSRGTGELF
>TRBV27|TRBJ2-6
ASSPRRANVLT
>TRBV12-3/TRBV12-4|TRBJ1-1
ASSSSPGTGSTEAF
>TRBV28|TRBJ2-1
ASSSGQDNEQF
>TRBV5-1|TRBJ2-7
ASSLASGSREQY
>TRBV9|TRBJ2-7
ASSVGTSGIYEQY
>TRBV11-2|TRBJ1-6
ASSQGDSSYNSPLH
>TRBV9|TRBJ2-3
ASSPGLGTDTQY
>TRBV4-2|TRBJ2-7
ASSQDGAYEQY
>TRBV7-2|TRBJ2-3
ASSRRSSSPDTQY
>TRBV12-3/TRBV12-4|TRBJ1-1
ASSGQGANTEAF
>TRBV5-1|TRBJ1-2
ASSFTGEGYT
>TRBV4-2|TRBJ1-1
ASSHPGQLNTEAF
>TRBV6-2/TRBV6-3|TRBJ2-7
ASSPLGGETYEQY
>TRBV7-2|TRBJ1-5
ASSLHGQGPQH
>TRBV5-1|TRBJ2-1
ASSLGTSANYNEQF
>TRBV12-3/TRBV12-4|TRBJ2-1
ASSPGPPNEQF
>TRBV20-1|TRBJ2-7
SARDRGTYEQY
>TRBV3-1|TRBJ2-7
ASSQQVPLTHEQY
>TRBV11-2|TRBJ2-3
ASSFSRLDTQY
>TRBV9|TRBJ1-1
ASSGQGAMNTEAF
>TRBV12-3/TRBV12-4|TRBJ2-1
ASRPGTSGSYNEQF
>TRBV20-1|TRBJ2-7
SGAGDRGTEQY
>TRBV7-9|TRBJ2-5
ASSLDPGLAGEETQY
>TRBV20-1|TRBJ2-1
SARKGGAGVGYNEQF
>TRBV27|TRBJ1-1
ASSYQGRTEAF
>TRBV6-2/TRBV6-3|TRBJ2-5
ASSSWKKIETQY
>TRBV7-2|TRBJ2-5
ASSLALAGGQETQY